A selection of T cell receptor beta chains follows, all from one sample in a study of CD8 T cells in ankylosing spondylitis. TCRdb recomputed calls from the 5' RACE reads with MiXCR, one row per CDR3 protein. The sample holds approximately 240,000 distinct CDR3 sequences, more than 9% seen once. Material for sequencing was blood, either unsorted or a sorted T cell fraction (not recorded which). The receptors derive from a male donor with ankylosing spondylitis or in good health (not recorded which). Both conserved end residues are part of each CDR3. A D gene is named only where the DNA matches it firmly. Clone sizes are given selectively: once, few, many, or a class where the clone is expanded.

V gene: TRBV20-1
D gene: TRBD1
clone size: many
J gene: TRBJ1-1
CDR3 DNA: TGCAGTGCTAGCCCTCGGGACAGGGGTGGAAGAACTGAAGCTTTCTTT
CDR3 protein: CSASPRDRGGRTEAFF

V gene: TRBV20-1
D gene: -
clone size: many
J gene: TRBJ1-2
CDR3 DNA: TGCAGTGCTAGAGATCCGAGCAGGGGACGTGGCTACACCTTC
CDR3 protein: CSARDPSRGRGYTF

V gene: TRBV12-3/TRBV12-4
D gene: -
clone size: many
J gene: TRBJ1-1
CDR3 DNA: TGTGCCAGCAGTTTTGAGGCAGGGGTTGGCACTGAAGCTTTCTTT
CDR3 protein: CASSFEAGVGTEAFF

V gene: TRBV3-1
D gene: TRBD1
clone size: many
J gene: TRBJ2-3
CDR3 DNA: TGTGCCAGCAGCCTTCGGACAGGACCTGGGGATACGCAGTATTTT
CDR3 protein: CASSLRTGPGDTQYF

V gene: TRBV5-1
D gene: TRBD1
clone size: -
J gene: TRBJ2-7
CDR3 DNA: TGCGCCAGCAGCTTGGACAGGGGGCCCCTCTACGAGCAGTACTTC
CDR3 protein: CASSLDRGPLYEQYF

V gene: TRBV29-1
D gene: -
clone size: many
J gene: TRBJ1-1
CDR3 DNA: TGCAGCGTCCACGCGACAGGCTATTACACTGAAGCTTTCTTT
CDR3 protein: CSVHATGYYTEAFF

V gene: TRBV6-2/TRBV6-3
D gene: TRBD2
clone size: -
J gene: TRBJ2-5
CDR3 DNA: TGTGCCAGCAGTTACCTTTCAGTGGCTAGCGGAGAAGAGACCCAGTACTTC
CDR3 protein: CASSYLSVASGEETQYF

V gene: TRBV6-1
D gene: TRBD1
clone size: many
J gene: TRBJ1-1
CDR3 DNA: TGTGCCAGCAGTCGCCGGGACAGGGGCCTTGAGGGCACTGAAGCTTTCTTT
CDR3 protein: CASSRRDRGLEGTEAFF

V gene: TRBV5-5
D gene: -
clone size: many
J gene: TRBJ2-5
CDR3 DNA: TGTGCCAGCAGCTTGGCCCTGGCTGGATCGTACCAAGAGACCCAGTACTTC
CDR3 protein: CASSLALAGSYQETQYF

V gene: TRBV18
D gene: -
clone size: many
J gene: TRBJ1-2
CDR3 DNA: TGTGCCAGCTCACCACCGAGAGGGCCTTACTATGGCTACACCTTC
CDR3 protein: CASSPPRGPYYGYTF

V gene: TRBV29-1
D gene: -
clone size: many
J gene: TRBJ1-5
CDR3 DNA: TGCAGCGTTTCCAGGGCGGGTCAGCCCCAGCATTTT
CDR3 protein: CSVSRAGQPQHF

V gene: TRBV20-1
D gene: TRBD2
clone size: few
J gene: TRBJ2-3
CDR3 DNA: TGCTGTGCTAGGCCCTTGGGACTAGCGGACCTGGGAGATACGCAGTATTTT
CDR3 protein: CCARPLGLADLGDTQYF

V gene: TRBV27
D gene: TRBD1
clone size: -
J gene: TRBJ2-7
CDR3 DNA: TGTGCCAGCAGTCCTGGGACAGGGGGGAACGAGCAGTACTTC
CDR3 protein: CASSPGTGGNEQYF

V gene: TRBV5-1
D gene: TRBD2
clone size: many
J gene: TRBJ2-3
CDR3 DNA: TGCGCCAGCATCCCGGAGATAGCGGGGCCTCAGGGAGATACGCAGTATTTT
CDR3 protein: CASIPEIAGPQGDTQYF

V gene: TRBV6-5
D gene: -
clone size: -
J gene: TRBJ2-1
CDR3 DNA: TGTGCCAGCAGTTACTCACCGACTTCTCATCCCTGGACCTTC
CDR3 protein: CASSYSPTSHPWTF

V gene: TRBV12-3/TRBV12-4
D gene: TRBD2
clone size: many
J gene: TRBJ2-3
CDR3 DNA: TGTGCCAGCAGTACCAGGACTAGCGGGGTCACAGATACGCAGTATTTT
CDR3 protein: CASSTRTSGVTDTQYF

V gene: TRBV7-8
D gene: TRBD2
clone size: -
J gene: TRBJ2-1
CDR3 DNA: TGTGCCAGCAGCCCCGGGAGGTTAAATGAGCAGTTCTTC
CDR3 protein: CASSPGRLNEQFF

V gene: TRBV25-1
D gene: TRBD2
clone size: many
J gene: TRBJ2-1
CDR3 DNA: TGTGCCAGCAGTGAATCGGGGCGGGGGGGCCCCTACAATGAGCAGTTCTTC
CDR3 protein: CASSESGRGGPYNEQFF

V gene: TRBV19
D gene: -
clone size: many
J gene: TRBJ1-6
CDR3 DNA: TGTGCCAGTAACGTCGGAGGATCAGGAAGTTCACCCCTCCACTTT
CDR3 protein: CASNVGGSGSSPLHF

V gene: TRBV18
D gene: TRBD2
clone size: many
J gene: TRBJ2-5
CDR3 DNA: TGTGCCAGCTCGTCCGGGACTAGCGGGGGAAAAGAGACCCAGTACTTC
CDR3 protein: CASSSGTSGGKETQYF

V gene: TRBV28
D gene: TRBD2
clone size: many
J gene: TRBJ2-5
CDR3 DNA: TGTGCCAGCAACCCCCTAGCGGTGGGTCAAGAGACCCAGTACTTC
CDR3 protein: CASNPLAVGQETQYF

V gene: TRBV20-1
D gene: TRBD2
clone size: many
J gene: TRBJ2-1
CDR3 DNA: TGCAGTGCTAGAGATTGGGCTAGCGGCGTTTCCTACAATGAGCAGTTCTTC
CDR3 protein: CSARDWASGVSYNEQFF

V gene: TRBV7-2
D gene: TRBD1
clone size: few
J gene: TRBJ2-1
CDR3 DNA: TGTGCCAGCAGTCCCAGGGACAGGGGGGACAATGAGCAGTTCTTC
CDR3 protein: CASSPRDRGDNEQFF

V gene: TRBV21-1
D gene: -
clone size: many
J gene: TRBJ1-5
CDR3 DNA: TGTGCCAGCAGCAAATGGGGGGGATTGGGCCAGCCCCAGCATTTT
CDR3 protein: CASSKWGGLGQPQHF

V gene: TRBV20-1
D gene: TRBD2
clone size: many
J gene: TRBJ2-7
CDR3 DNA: TGCAGTGCTCCACCCAGCGGGGGGATCTACTCCTACGAGCAGTACTTC
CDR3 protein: CSAPPSGGIYSYEQYF

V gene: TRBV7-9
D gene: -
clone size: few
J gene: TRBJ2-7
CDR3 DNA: TGTGCCAGCCGCCCGTTACAGGACTACGAGCAGTACTTC
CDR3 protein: CASRPLQDYEQYF

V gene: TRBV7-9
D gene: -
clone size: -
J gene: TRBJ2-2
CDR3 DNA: TGTGCCAGCAGCTTATACTCTCATAACGCCGGGGAGCTGTTTTTT
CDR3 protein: CASSLYSHNAGELFF

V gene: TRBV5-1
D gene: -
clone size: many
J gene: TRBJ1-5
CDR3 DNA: TGCGCCAGCAGCTTGGAACCGGGGAATCAGCCCCAGCATTTT
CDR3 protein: CASSLEPGNQPQHF

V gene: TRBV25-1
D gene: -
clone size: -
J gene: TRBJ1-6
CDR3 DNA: TGTGCCAGCAGGGAGACCAGCTCCTATAATTCACCCCTCCACTTT
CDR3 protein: CASRETSSYNSPLHF

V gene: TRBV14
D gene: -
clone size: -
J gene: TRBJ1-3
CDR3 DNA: TGTGCCAGCAGCCAAGGAACCTCTGGAAACACCATATATTTT
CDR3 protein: CASSQGTSGNTIYF

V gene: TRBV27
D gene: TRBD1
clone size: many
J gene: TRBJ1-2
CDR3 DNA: TGTGCCAGCAGCCCGACAGGGTTTGACTATGGCTACACCTTC
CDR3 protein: CASSPTGFDYGYTF

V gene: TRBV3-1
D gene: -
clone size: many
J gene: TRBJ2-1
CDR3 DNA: TGTGCCAGCAGCCAAGAGGCCAACCCGGGCAATGAGCAGTTCTTC
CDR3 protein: CASSQEANPGNEQFF

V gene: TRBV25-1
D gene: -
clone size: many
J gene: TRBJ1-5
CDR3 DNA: TGTGCCAGCAGTGACTCGGGGCAGGGAAGACAGCCCCAGCATTTT
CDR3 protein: CASSDSGQGRQPQHF

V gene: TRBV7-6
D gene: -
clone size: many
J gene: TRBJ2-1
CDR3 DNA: TGTGCCAGCAGCTTAGGCCGGGATGAGCAGTTCTTC
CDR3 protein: CASSLGRDEQFF

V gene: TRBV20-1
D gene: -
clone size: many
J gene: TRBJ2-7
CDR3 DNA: TGCAGTGCTAGAAAGGACGTCAGCTCCTACGAGCAGTACTTC
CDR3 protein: CSARKDVSSYEQYF

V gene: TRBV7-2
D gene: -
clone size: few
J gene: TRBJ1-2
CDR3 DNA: TGTGCCAGCAGCTTAGATCTACCATTCTATGGCTACACCTTC
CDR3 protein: CASSLDLPFYGYTF

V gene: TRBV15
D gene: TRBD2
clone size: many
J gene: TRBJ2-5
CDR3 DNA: TGTGCCACCAGCAGAGATGGACTAGCGGAAGAGACCCAGTACTTC
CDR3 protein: CATSRDGLAEETQYF

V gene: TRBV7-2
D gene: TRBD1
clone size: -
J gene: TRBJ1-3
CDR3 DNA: TGTGCCAGCAGCTTTGGACAGGGGCGGGGAAACACCATATATTTT
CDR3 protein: CASSFGQGRGNTIYF

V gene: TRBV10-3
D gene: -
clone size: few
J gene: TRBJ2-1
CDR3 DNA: TGTGCCATCAGTGAGTCGGAAGGGGGACTTGGGTTCTTC
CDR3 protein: CAISESEGGLGFF

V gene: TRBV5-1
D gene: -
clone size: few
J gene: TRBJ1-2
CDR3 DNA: TGCGCCAGCAGCTTGGCCCGGACAGAAGGGAACTATGGCTACACCTTC
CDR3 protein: CASSLARTEGNYGYTF

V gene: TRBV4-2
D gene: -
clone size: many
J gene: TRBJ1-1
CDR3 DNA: TGTGCCAGCAGCCTAGACTACAGGGAAGAAGCTTTCTTT
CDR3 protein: CASSLDYREEAFF

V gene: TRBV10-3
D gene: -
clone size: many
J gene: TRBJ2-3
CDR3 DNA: TGTGCCATCAGTGAGCCAAACACTAGGAGGGGTCTGACAGATACGCAGTATTTT
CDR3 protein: CAISEPNTRRGLTDTQYF

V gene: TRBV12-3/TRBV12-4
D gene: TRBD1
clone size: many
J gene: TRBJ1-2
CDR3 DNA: TGTGCCAGCAGTTTAACAGGGGCGGGCTACACCTTC
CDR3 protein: CASSLTGAGYTF

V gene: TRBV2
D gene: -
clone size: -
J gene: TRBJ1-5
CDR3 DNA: TGTGCCAGCAGGAAGGAACTGGCCCAGCATTTT
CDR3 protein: CASRKELAQHF